This entry is about one TCR beta chain. V was cut by 4 bases and J by 0 bases, with 14 bases left in between. Germline V gene sequence: CDR1 LGHDT, CDR2 YNNKEL (reference sequence). The CDR3 contains 16 residues. TCRdb reprocessed the 5' RACE reads via MiXCR and lists one record per CDR3 protein. The table has hundreds of thousands of distinct CDR3 sequences, about 20% seen once; the top ten hold 12%. This specimen belongs to a study of T-cell memory formation after mild COVID-19. This sequence originates from an adult woman who had mild COVID-19 (a few samples of this study predate the infection). Cell type and time point are not known. Source material: PBMCs or a T cell subset sorted from them (not recorded which). J is TRBJ2-3 and V is TRBV3-1, with D maybe TRBD2 (6 bases). The CDR3 nucleotides are TGTGCCAGCAGCCGAGGAGCGGGTAAAAGCACAGATACGCAGTATTTT. Translation gives CASSRGAGKSTDTQYF.